This T cell receptor (beta chain) appears in the sequencing data of a study of OX40 agonist ivuxolimab in advanced cancers. Study-level background: Patients received ivuxolimab, an intravenous treatment, every 2 weeks at 0.01 to 10 mg/kg. Study-wide points: Some of the lowest clonal expansion was seen in partial responders at 0.1-3.0 mg/kg. Not determined was the antigen specificity of the expanded peripheral T cells.

Here immunoSEQ multiplex PCR was the method, and the copy in TCRdb shows in-frame clones only, minus some. The data contain around 15,000 clones, about three quarters of them seen just once; the ten biggest clones take up approximately 30%. In its sample, this clone was seen a few times. Its cognate antigen is unknown. The germline gives CDR1 LGHNA, CDR2 YSLEER. Trimming removed 0 bases at V and 2 bases at J, with 17 bases between. CDR3 size: 17 residues. This chain uses TRBV4-3 with TRBJ2-7; tentatively, D is TRBD2 (5 bases). Sequences were derived from CD4+ or CD8+ T cells sorted from blood, sampled in a trial of the OX40 agonist ivuxolimab. This sequence originates from an adult with an advanced solid tumor such as melanoma, head and neck, liver or kidney cancer. Written as DNA, the CDR3 is TGCGCCAGCAGCCAAGATCGGACTGTGGGGTACCCCTACGAGCAGTACTTC. The encoded protein is CASSQDRTVGYPYEQYF.